This TCR beta chain originates from a study of a mutant IDH1 vaccine in newly diagnosed glioma. Study-level background: Following radiotherapy alone, or alongside temozolomide cycles, vaccination was started after an interval of 4-6 weeks. Before enrollment, patients got radiotherapy alone, temozolomide alone, or mostly the combination.

Regarding time point: week 11, during vaccination. A 20-mer mutant IDH1 peptide at 300 ug was injected subcutaneously with topical imiquimod. Clones were read by immunoSEQ multiplex PCR, and TCRdb kept only the in-frame ones, dropping some. The sample shows about 21,000 clones, 85% to 90% of them seen only once. In regard to this clone: Its specificity is unknown.

Germline CDR1 reads SGHVS; CDR2 reads FQNEAQ. The CDR3 runs to 18 residues. Unmatched junction bases numbered 13, after V lost 5 bases and J lost 6 bases. The rearrangement uses TRBV7-8 and TRBJ2-3; 14 bases are a match to TRBD2. Specimen: PBMCs, collected from a glioma patient whose treatment included an IDH1 peptide vaccine. This TCR derives from a woman aged 40 to 50 with glioma. The CDR3 loop is CASSPSRLAGGPLDTQYF. DNA for the CDR3: TGTGCCAGCAGCCCTTCCCGACTAGCGGGAGGGCCGCTGGATACGCAGTATTTT.